Each of the 23 T cell receptor beta chains below was sequenced from the same sample in a study of blood T cell repertoires in COVID-19. TCRdb's table, derived via immunoSEQ multiplex PCR, lists solely in-frame clones and lacks some. The table shows 200,000 to 300,000 clones, with 86% occurring only once. The sample consisted of PBMCs or T cells enriched from blood (not recorded which). These receptor sequences come from a woman aged 45-65 years who had recovered from COVID-19.

The V gene is TRBV30, the J gene TRBJ1-3, with 11 bases matching TRBD1. CDR3 length: 17 amino acids. In germline, CDR1 is GTSNPN, CDR2 SVGIG (reference sequence). Germline trimming cut 4 bases from V and 2 bases from J; bases unmatched to any gene: 10. CDR3 sequence: CAWMGLAGQGAGNTIYF. In DNA form, the CDR3 reads TGTGCCTGGATGGGCCTCGCGGGACAGGGGGCTGGAAACACCATATATTTT.

In nucleotides, the CDR3 is TGTGCCAGCAGCTTAGTTGCGGACGAGCAGTACTTC. It codes for CASSLVADEQYF. The rearrangement links TRBV7-2 to TRBJ2-7, with D hard to call. Looked up from germline, CDR1 is SGHTA and CDR2 is FQGNSA. The CDR3 runs to 12 residues. V gave up 1 base and J gave up 5 bases, with 6 bases separating them. The full variable domain, rest sourced from reference TRBV7-2 and TRBJ2-7, is GAGVSQSPSNKVTEKGKDVELRCDPISGHTALYWYRQSLGQGLEFLIYFQGNSAPDKSGLPSDRFSAERTGGSVSTLTIQRTQQEDSAVYLCASSLVADEQYFGPGTRLTVT.

With regard to this clone: One junction end does not reproduce the germline sequence, and a read error may be involved. The chain recombines TRBV12-3 or TRBV12-4 with TRBJ1-2; possibly TRBD1 for D (6 bases). The CDR3 consists of 12 residues. CDR3 DNA sequence: TGTGCCAGCAGCCCGCGACAGGCCGATCACTTCTTC. It encodes CASSPRQADHFF.

The gene calls are TRBV6-5 and TRBJ2-2; tentative D call: TRBD1 (6 bases). The germline CDR1 and CDR2 sequences are MNHEY and SVGAGI. The CDR3 covers 14 residues. Deletions cut 2 bases from V and 3 bases from J, with 7 bases between. CDR3 nucleotides: TGTGCCAGCAGTTACAGGGGGTACACCGGGGAGCTGTTTTTT. Encoded protein: CASSYRGYTGELFF.

The chain joins TRBV11-2 to TRBJ1-2; D may be TRBD1 (5 bases). Germline V CDR1 and CDR2: SGHAT, FQNNGV. With 0 bases removed from V and 5 bases from J, the gap between germline ends came to 13 bases. This CDR3 has 15 amino acids. The CDR3 DNA follows: TGTGCCAGCAGCTTAGATCGGGTACCAGGGTATGGCTACACCTTC. Protein product: CASSLDRVPGYGYTF.

The V and J genes are TRBV28 and TRBJ2-2; TRBD1 aligns across 8 bases. CDR1 MDHEN and CDR2 SYDVKM come from the germline V gene. There are 17 residues in the CDR3. V was clipped by 6 bases and J by 2 bases; unmatched bases: 11. In DNA form, the CDR3 reads TGTGCCAGCAGGCCCTGGCTGGGACAGGCCAACACCGGGGAGCTGTTTTTT. Amino acids: CASRPWLGQANTGELFF.

The chain links TRBV7-2 to TRBJ1-2; 12 positions match TRBD1. Germline-derived CDR1 and CDR2 are SGHTA and FQGNSA. This CDR3 has 14 residues. J was trimmed by 7 bases and V by 5 bases; bases with no gene match: 5. The CDR3 DNA is TGTGCCAGCAGCCGGGGACAGGGGGCAAGTGGCTACACCTTC. It is translated as CASSRGQGASGYTF.

The chain's CDR3 is CASPARGKQPQHF. CDR3 nucleotides: TGTGCCAGCCCGGCCAGGGGTAAACAGCCCCAGCATTTT. The chain combines TRBV5-5 with TRBJ1-5, with D perhaps matching TRBD1 (6 bases). The CDR3 is 13 amino acids. The germline gives CDR1 SGHKS, CDR2 YYEKEE (reference sequence). V was shortened by 7 bases and J by 7 bases, with 15 bases between the two germline ends.

The chain uses TRBV18 and TRBJ2-1, with D unresolved. This CDR3 is built from 11 residues. Germline values: CDR1 KGHSH, CDR2 LQKENI. Between the trimmed V and J ends, which lost 1 base and 10 bases, there was a span of 5 bases. The CDR3 sequence: CASSPREEQFF. The DNA of the CDR3 is TGTGCCAGCTCACCACGAGAGGAGCAGTTCTTC.

This clone was observed once. The rearrangement uses TRBV2 and TRBJ1-1; TRBD1 might be the D (6 bases). The V and J ends lost 7 bases and 5 bases respectively, with 14 bases between them. The CDR3 loop spans 13 amino acids. Germline values: CDR1 SNHLY, CDR2 FYNNEI. CDR3 sequence (DNA): TGTGCCAGCACCCGAGGGGGGGGGACTGAAGCTTTCTTT. Its translation is CASTRGGGTEAFF. The variable domain in full, with the rest retrieved from reference TRBV2 and TRBJ1-1, is EPEVTQTPSHQVTQMGQEVILRCVPISNHLYFYWYRQILGQKVEFLVSFYNNEISEKSEIFDDQFSVERPDGSNFTLKIRSTKLEDSAMYFCASTRGGGTEAFFGQGTRLTVV.

This clone is a singleton in its sample. The V and J genes are TRBV11-2 and TRBJ2-5; 10 bases align to TRBD2. The CDR3 spans 14 residues. Trimming at V came to 3 bases and at J to 7 bases, leaving 5 bases not matched to a gene. Per the germline V gene, CDR1 is SGHAT and CDR2 is FQNNGV. CDR3 bases: TGTGCCAGCAGCTTTACTAGCGGGATCTGGACCCAGTACTTC. Amino acid sequence: CASSFTSGIWTQYF.

This clone has only one observation. The chain carries TRBV19 and TRBJ1-6, with 7 bases aligning to TRBD1. CDR1 is LNHDA, CDR2 SQIVND, per germline (reference sequence). The CDR3 is 13 residues long. The J segment lost 9 bases and the V segment lost 6 bases, leaving 5 bases of the junction unmatched. CDR3 sequence: CASRPRQGSPLHF. The CDR3 DNA is TGTGCCAGTAGGCCCCGACAGGGTTCACCCCTCCACTTT.

This chain joins TRBV30 and TRBJ1-5; D is perhaps TRBD1 (5 bases). This CDR3 has 15 residues. CDR1 is GTSNPN, CDR2 SVGIG, per germline (reference sequence). V gave up 2 bases and J gave up 6 bases, with 17 bases separating them. The CDR3 loop is CAWSPGGLGGQPQHF. CDR3 sequence (DNA): TGTGCCTGGAGTCCTGGGGGGTTGGGCGGTCAGCCCCAGCATTTT.

The V gene is TRBV18, the J gene TRBJ2-5, with 7 positions matching TRBD1. This CDR3 spans 13 amino acids. The V and J ends lost 2 bases and 5 bases, in that order; junction bases with no gene match: 2. Germline lookup yields CDR1 KGHSH and CDR2 LQKENI. The CDR3 DNA sequence: TGTGCCAGCTCACCAGGACAGGCTGAGACCCAGTACTTC. Translating it yields CASSPGQAETQYF.

The V gene is TRBV19, the J gene TRBJ1-5, with TRBD1 identical over 7 bases. V lost 9 bases to trimming and J lost 0 bases; unmatched junction nucleotides: 2. The CDR3 is 13 residues long. Germline CDR1 reads LNHDA; CDR2 reads SQIVND (reference sequence). In nucleotides, the CDR3 is TGTGCCAGGAACAGGGGTAGCAATCAGCCCCAGCATTTT. It specifies CARNRGSNQPQHF. Full variable domain (missing parts from reference TRBV19 and TRBJ1-5): DGGITQSPKYLFRKEGQNVTLSCEQNLNHDAMYWYRQDPGQGLRLIYYSQIVNDFQKGDIAEGYSVSREKKESFPLTVTSAQKNPTAFYLCARNRGSNQPQHFGDGTRLSIL.

The chain links TRBV7-9 to TRBJ1-2, with D tentatively TRBD1 (5 bases). The V end was cut by 4 bases, the J end by 5 bases, with 17 bases between. The CDR3 covers 15 residues. The V gene's germline CDR1 is SEHNR and CDR2 FQNEAQ (reference sequence). The CDR3 DNA reads as TGTGCCAGCAGCTCGGACACTGGGTATGGGTATGGCTACACCTTC. This sequence encodes CASSSDTGYGYGYTF.

The chain has TRBV28 and TRBJ1-2; possibly TRBD1 for D (5 bases). CDR3 size: 13 residues. V gave up 6 bases and J gave up 6 bases, with 14 bases separating them. Germline CDR1 MDHEN, CDR2 SYDVKM. The CDR3 coding sequence is TGTGCCAGCAGCAAAGGTCAGGGAAATGGCTACACCTTC. Translating gives CASSKGQGNGYTF.

This chain connects TRBV6-5 to TRBJ1-6; D gene uncertain. V was trimmed by 1 base and J by 8 bases, leaving 6 bases between them. The CDR3 length is 13 residues. CDR1 is MNHEY and CDR2 is SVGAGI in the germline V gene. CDR3 residues: CASSYFRDSPLHF. The DNA of the CDR3 is TGTGCCAGCAGTTACTTCCGAGATTCACCCCTCCACTTT.

This chain uses TRBV6-4 with TRBJ2-3, with TRBD2 matching over 7 bases. With V trimmed by 3 bases and J by 4 bases, 16 bases remained unmatched. CDR1 MRHNA and CDR2 SNTAGT come from the germline V gene. The length of the CDR3 is 18 residues. CDR3 nucleotides: TGTGCCAGCAGTGAAGGTCCATATGGCGGGAGAGGGGCAGATACGCAGTATTTT. This sequence encodes CASSEGPYGGRGADTQYF.

The gene calls are TRBV19 and TRBJ2-2; D is unresolved. The germline V gene has CDR1 LNHDA and CDR2 SQIVND (reference sequence). This CDR3 contains 15 residues. V lost 1 base to trimming and J lost 4 bases, with 10 bases between them. The CDR3 sequence: CASSIVLGPTGELFF. The CDR3 DNA reads as TGTGCCAGTAGTATAGTTCTAGGCCCCACCGGGGAGCTGTTTTTT.

This clone was counted once. The gene calls are TRBV11-1 and TRBJ2-7; 8 nucleotides agree with TRBD1. Germline CDR1 reads SGHAT; CDR2 reads FQDESV (reference sequence). The CDR3 contains 16 residues. V was clipped by 4 bases and J by 0 bases; unmatched bases: 8. The CDR3 here is CASSSSGTGSSYEQYF. CDR3 sequence (DNA): TGTGCCAGCAGCTCTTCCGGGACAGGTTCCTCCTACGAGCAGTACTTC.

This clone was seen ten or more times. The chain carries TRBV7-2 and TRBJ2-7, with 8 bases lining up with TRBD1. CDR1 and CDR2 from the germline V gene are SGHTA and FQGNSA. The CDR3 consists of 15 residues. Germline trimming cut 5 bases from V and 0 bases from J; bases unmatched to any gene: 6. CDR3 protein: CASSVRQGPSYEQYF. In DNA form, the CDR3 reads TGTGCCAGCAGCGTCCGACAGGGGCCCTCCTACGAGCAGTACTTC.

The chain joins TRBV5-8 to TRBJ2-7; D perhaps matches TRBD2 (6 bases). The V gene's germline CDR1 is SGHTS and CDR2 YDEGEE. This CDR3 has 14 residues. V lost 3 bases and J 4 bases, leaving 14 bases between the germline ends. CDR3 coding DNA: TGTGCCAGCAGCTGGGTCCGGGGGTATTACGAGCAGTACTTC. Its translation is CASSWVRGYYEQYF. Combining the CDR3 with reference TRBV5-8 and TRBJ2-7 gives the whole variable domain EAGVTQSPTHLIKTRGQQATLRCSPISGHTSVYWYQQALGLGLQFLLWYDEGEERNRGNFPPRFSGRQFPNYSSELNVNALELEDSALYLCASSWVRGYYEQYFGPGTRLTVT.